The clone carrying this T cell receptor (beta chain) was counted a few times. In the source study's methods: Estimated nucleated cell counts came from reference gene primer amplification. Generated by immunoSEQ multiplex PCR, the TCRdb table keeps only in-frame clones and is missing some. Clone size and V and J calls were adopted from that table, with D and trimming inferred from the DNA. This sample yields about 250,000 clones, of which about 79% are seen a single time; 7.5% to 10% belongs to the top ten. The CDR3 has 15 amino acids. V was clipped by 3 bases and J by 3 bases; unmatched bases: 5. In germline, CDR1 is SNHLY, CDR2 FYNNEI. The record originates from a study of blood T cell repertoires in COVID-19. Study in general: PBMCs, B-cell-depleted T cells, or T cells were the source of the cDNA or gDNA that made up the material.

The rearrangement uses TRBV2 and TRBJ1-3; 7 bases are a match to TRBD1. Specimen: peripheral blood. The TCR was taken from a man older than 75 with acute or convalescent COVID-19. CDR3 loop: CASSDAGGFGNTIYF. In DNA, the CDR3 is TGTGCCAGCAGTGATGCAGGGGGGTTTGGAAACACCATATATTTT.